A selection of T cell receptor beta chains follows, all from one sample in a study of shared clonotypes between healthy human individuals. The assay was immunoSEQ multiplex PCR, and TCRdb's table has in-frame clones only and misses some. The repertoire includes over 1.4 million clones, about 96% of them detected once, and 1% to 1.5% sits in the top ten. The sequenced sample consisted of naive CD4+ T cells sorted from blood. The receptors were sampled from a man in his thirties or forties in good health. Each CDR3 is given with its conserved first and last residue. A D gene is named only where the DNA matches it firmly. Clone size, where shown, is once, few, many, or a class for clones that have expanded.

D	J	V	size	CDR3	DNA
NA	TRBJ2-3	TRBV6-1	NA	CATRPPSAPDTQYF	TGTGCCACACGACCACCATCTGCCCCAGATACGCAGTATTTT
NA	TRBJ1-1	TRBV2	NA	CASGRDLNTEAFF	TGTGCCAGCGGCCGGGACCTAAACACTGAAGCTTTCTTT
TRBD2	TRBJ2-1	TRBV2	NA	CASSSTGGLAGAHEQFF	TGTGCCAGCAGTTCTACCGGGGGACTAGCGGGAGCTCATGAGCAGTTCTTC
TRBD2	TRBJ2-1	TRBV6-4	once	CAGLAGGLTYNEQFF	TGTGCCGGGCTAGCGGGAGGGTTAACTTACAATGAGCAGTTCTTC
NA	TRBJ1-1	TRBV5-1	NA	CASSLGQNVGNTEAFF	TGCGCCAGCAGCTTGGGGCAGAATGTGGGAAACACTGAAGCTTTCTTT
NA	TRBJ1-1	TRBV6-1	NA	CASSVKRGVTEAFF	TGTGCCAGCTCCGTAAAAAGGGGTGTCACTGAAGCTTTCTTT
NA	TRBJ1-1	TRBV11-2	NA	CASSIQNTEAFF	TGTGCCAGCAGCATACAGAACACTGAAGCTTTCTTT
NA	TRBJ2-2	TRBV10-3	NA	CATFNTGELFF	TGTGCCACCTTTAACACCGGGGAGCTGTTTTTT
NA	TRBJ2-7	TRBV4-3	NA	CASSRQRTGGSYEQYF	TGCGCCAGCAGCCGACAGAGGACTGGAGGTTCCTACGAGCAGTACTTC
TRBD1	TRBJ2-7	TRBV18	NA	CASSLDRMVEEQYF	TGTGCCAGCTCTCTGGACAGGATGGTAGAAGAGCAGTACTTC
TRBD1	TRBJ1-1	TRBV28	once	CASSLITGQVSEAFF	TGTGCCAGCAGCCTAATCACGGGACAGGTGAGCGAAGCTTTCTTT
NA	TRBJ2-3	TRBV7-2	NA	CASSSGPRSDTQYF	TGTGCCAGCAGCTCTGGCCCCCGGTCAGATACGCAGTATTTT
NA	TRBJ1-4	TRBV29-1	NA	CSVERPGEKLFF	TGCAGCGTTGAACGACCGGGTGAAAAACTGTTTTTT
NA	TRBJ2-1	TRBV20-1	NA	CSATNYNEQFF	TGCAGTGCTACAAACTACAATGAGCAGTTCTTC
NA	TRBJ2-7	TRBV28	NA	CASSSTAGQRDYWGF	TGTGCCAGCAGCTCTACGGCGGGTCAGCGAGACTACTGGGGTTTC
NA	TRBJ1-5	TRBV5-6	NA	CASSRTANQPQHF	TGTGCCAGCAGCAGGACCGCAAATCAGCCCCAGCATTTT
TRBD2	TRBJ2-3	TRBV9	NA	CASSERLAGMTRLFDTQYF	TGTGCCAGCAGCGAACGACTAGCGGGTATGACCCGCTTGTTCGATACGCAGTATTTT
NA	TRBJ2-7	TRBV5-1	NA	CASSLRVTGEQYF	TGCGCCAGCAGCTTGCGAGTCACGGGAGAGCAGTACTTC
NA	TRBJ2-3	TRBV7-9	NA	CASIRMGTDTQYF	TGTGCCAGCATCCGCATGGGGACAGATACGCAGTATTTT
NA	TRBJ1-2	TRBV13	NA	CASSLGLQLRADYGYTF	TGTGCCAGCAGCTTGGGTCTTCAGTTAAGGGCTGACTATGGCTACACCTTC
NA	TRBJ2-2	TRBV6-5	NA	CASSQWGGSGELFF	TGTGCCAGCAGCCAATGGGGGGGCTCCGGGGAGCTGTTTTTT
NA	TRBJ2-7	TRBV5-4	NA	CASSEYFGGIYEQYF	TGTGCCAGCAGCGAGTATTTTGGGGGTATCTACGAGCAGTACTTC
TRBD2	TRBJ2-1	TRBV18	NA	CASSLTPAGDMDEQFF	TGTGCCAGCTCCCTCACCCCAGCGGGGGACATGGATGAGCAGTTCTTC
NA	TRBJ1-4	TRBV5-1	NA	CASSLEQGRDEKLFF	TGCGCCAGCAGCTTGGAACAGGGTCGGGACGAAAAACTGTTTTTT
NA	TRBJ2-7	TRBV5-1	NA	CASSWDGYSYEQYF	TGCGCCAGCAGCTGGGACGGGTACTCCTACGAGCAGTACTTC
TRBD2	TRBJ2-1	TRBV10-3	NA	CAISEPTSGNEQFF	TGTGCCATCAGTGAGCCTACTAGCGGGAATGAGCAGTTCTTC
NA	TRBJ1-2	TRBV4-3	NA	CASSQDLAEDRLYGYTF	TGCGCCAGCAGCCAAGATCTTGCGGAAGACAGGCTGTATGGCTACACCTTC
NA	TRBJ2-7	TRBV4-2	NA	CASSQEGRGLSYEQYF	TGTGCCAGCAGCCAAGAGGGGCGGGGGCTATCCTACGAGCAGTACTTC
NA	TRBJ2-1	TRBV5-1	NA	CATSQSSYNEQFF	TGCGCCACTTCCCAATCCTCCTACAATGAGCAGTTCTTC
NA	TRBJ2-7	TRBV5-4	NA	CASTWGLPTYEQYF	TGTGCCAGCACCTGGGGTCTCCCTACCTACGAGCAGTACTTC
NA	TRBJ1-5	TRBV28	NA	CASRLAQGYSNQPQHF	TGTGCCAGCAGGTTAGCACAGGGATATAGCAATCAGCCCCAGCATTTT
NA	TRBJ2-2	TRBV6-4	NA	CASSVNSNTGELFF	TGTGCCAGCAGTGTCAACTCCAACACCGGGGAGCTGTTTTTT
TRBD2	TRBJ2-7	TRBV9	NA	CASSASSLAGYSYEQYF	TGTGCCAGCAGCGCCAGCTCGCTAGCGGGATACTCCTACGAGCAGTACTTC
NA	TRBJ2-2	TRBV7-9	NA	CASSPRTVTGELFF	TGTGCCAGCAGCCCCCGGACAGTCACCGGGGAGCTGTTTTTT
TRBD1	TRBJ2-5	TRBV10-3	NA	CAISDPGGQETQYF	TGTGCCATCAGTGACCCAGGGGGCCAAGAGACCCAGTACTTC
TRBD1	TRBJ1-2	TRBV10-2	NA	CASSESRGQAQTF	TGCGCCAGCAGTGAGTCGCGGGGACAGGCCCAGACCTTC
NA	TRBJ1-1	TRBV7-9	NA	CASSLRWGAEAFF	TGTGCCAGCAGCTTAAGGTGGGGCGCGGAAGCTTTCTTT
NA	TRBJ2-2	TRBV27	once	CASSLMAATGELFF	TGTGCCAGCAGTTTAATGGCCGCCACCGGGGAGCTGTTTTTT
NA	TRBJ2-2	TRBV28	NA	CASSTRGAGINTGELFF	TGTGCCAGCAGTACCCGGGGGGCGGGGATTAACACCGGGGAGCTGTTTTTT
NA	TRBJ1-5	TRBV2	NA	CASEQGINQPQHF	TGTGCCAGTGAACAGGGTATCAATCAGCCCCAGCATTTT
NA	TRBJ2-1	TRBV4-3	NA	CASSQAAGEPGHRPSYNEQFF	TGCGCCAGCAGCCAAGCGGCAGGGGAACCGGGACATAGACCCTCCTACAATGAGCAGTTCTTC
TRBD1	TRBJ1-2	TRBV9	NA	CASSGVTGTENYGYTF	TGTGCCAGCAGCGGGGTCACCGGGACAGAGAACTATGGCTACACCTTC
TRBD1	TRBJ2-7	TRBV5-1	NA	CASSLSGTGTYEQYF	TGCGCCAGCAGCCTATCCGGGACAGGTACATACGAGCAGTACTTC
TRBD1	TRBJ1-2	TRBV5-1	NA	CASSTDRDRLYGYTF	TGCGCCAGCAGCACGGACCGGGACAGACTATATGGCTACACCTTC
TRBD1	TRBJ2-1	TRBV2	NA	CASRGDRGPLGQFF	TGTGCCAGCAGGGGGGACAGGGGGCCCCTTGGGCAGTTCTTC
TRBD1	TRBJ1-3	TRBV7-8	once	CASRRDRAGNTIYF	TGTGCCAGCAGACGGGACAGGGCTGGAAACACCATATATTTT
TRBD1	TRBJ2-2	TRBV5-1	NA	CASSVDRAGNTGELFF	TGCGCCAGCAGCGTTGACAGGGCTGGGAACACCGGGGAGCTGTTTTTT
NA	TRBJ2-7	TRBV30	NA	CAWRGTYREIFEQYF	TGTGCCTGGAGGGGGACCTACAGGGAAATTTTCGAGCAGTACTTC
NA	TRBJ2-1	TRBV21-1	NA	CASLRQGSEQFF	TGTGCCAGCTTGCGACAGGGGAGTGAGCAGTTCTTC
NA	TRBJ2-1	TRBV7-2	NA	CASSTTGTQFYNEQFF	TGTGCCAGCAGCACAACCGGGACCCAATTTTACAATGAGCAGTTCTTC
NA	TRBJ2-2	TRBV11-2	NA	CASSPHLNTGELFF	TGTGCCAGCAGCCCCCACCTGAACACCGGGGAGCTGTTTTTT
NA	TRBJ2-5	TRBV19	NA	CASSTPGASVQETQYF	TGTGCCAGTAGTACCCCCGGGGCTAGCGTACAAGAGACCCAGTACTTC
NA	TRBJ1-1	TRBV5-1	NA	CASSLLVSSNTEAFF	TGCGCCAGCAGCTTGTTGGTCAGCTCGAACACTGAAGCTTTCTTT
TRBD2	TRBJ2-7	TRBV5-4	NA	CASSGTSGSYEQYF	TGTGCCAGCAGCGGAACTAGCGGGAGCTACGAGCAGTACTTC
NA	TRBJ1-2	TRBV21-1	NA	CASSKAGGVF	TGTGCCAGCAGCAAAGCTGGCGGCGTTTTC
NA	TRBJ2-1	TRBV11-1	NA	CASSSAPGTPADEQFF	TGTGCCAGCAGCTCGGCCCCCGGGACTCCGGCCGATGAGCAGTTCTTC
NA	TRBJ2-2	TRBV7-2	NA	CASSLGITGELFF	TGTGCCAGCAGCTTAGGGATCACCGGGGAGCTGTTTTTT
TRBD1	TRBJ2-2	TRBV18	NA	CASSRTGDTGELFF	TGTGCCAGCTCACGGACAGGGGACACCGGGGAGCTGTTTTTT